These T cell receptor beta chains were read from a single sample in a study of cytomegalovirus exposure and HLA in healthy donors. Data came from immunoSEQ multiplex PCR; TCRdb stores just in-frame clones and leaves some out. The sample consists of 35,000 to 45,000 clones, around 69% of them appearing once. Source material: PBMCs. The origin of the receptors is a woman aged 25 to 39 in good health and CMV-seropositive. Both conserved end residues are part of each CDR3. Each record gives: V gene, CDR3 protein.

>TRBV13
CASSLPDRTTYEQYF
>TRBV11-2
CASSLDRGSTDTQYF
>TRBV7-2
CASSSLGGGDEQFF
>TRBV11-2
CASSLGQRELRYF
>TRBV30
CAVFKKTGGTEAFF
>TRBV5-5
CASRRTGDYNQPQHF
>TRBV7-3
CASRSGTGEYEQYF
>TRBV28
CASSYGASTYTDTQYF
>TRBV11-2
CASSVAGGNGEQYF
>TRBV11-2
CASSPLGGSTDTQYF
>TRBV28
CASSPAGGRETQYF
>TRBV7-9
CASSHLRTGSRAFF
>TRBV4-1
CASSQSPGGPYEQYF
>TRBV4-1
CASSQGGSSYEQYF
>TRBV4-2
CASSDEGGKVQFF
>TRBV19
CASSIGDSGSEQFF
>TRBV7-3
CASSLIAGAGETQYF
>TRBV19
CASSIARRGQETQYF
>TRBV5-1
CASSLAEYWGRTPYEQYF
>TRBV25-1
CATTDDTISTDTQYF
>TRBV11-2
CASSLVGGLGPDTQYF
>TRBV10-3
CAISTAGQGSGNTIYF
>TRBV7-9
CSSSVNRETQYF
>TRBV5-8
CASSLVALAAYNEQFF
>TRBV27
CASTGEKLFF
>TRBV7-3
CASSFDNDNEQFF
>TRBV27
CASRSGGQDYGYTF
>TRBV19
CASRWVGASNQPQHF
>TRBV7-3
CASSLGQGHTEAFF
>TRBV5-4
CASRAGGASYNEQFF
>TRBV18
CASFLEGTVGNTIYF
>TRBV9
CASSALQGMTYEQYF
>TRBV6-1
CASSEAAGGNQPQHF
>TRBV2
CASSSTGYSYEQYF
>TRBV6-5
CASSTSGGGKYF
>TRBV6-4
CASSVELAGEYNEQFF
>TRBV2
CASSETWRGEAFF
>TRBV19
CASTDSGRAVYF
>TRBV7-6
CASSLRQGNYGYTF
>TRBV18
CASSPGLAGVANTGELFF
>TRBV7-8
CASSFRGGDTQYF